This T cell receptor (beta chain) was obtained from a study of blood T cell repertoires in COVID-19. As for the study in general: COVID-19 samples, acute and convalescent, were from the United States, Italy and Spain. The analysed material was cDNA or gDNA that came from T cells, B-cell-depleted T cells, or PBMCs.

How the authors handled the data: Estimated nucleated cell counts came from reference gene primer amplification. Using immunoSEQ multiplex PCR, the repertoire was profiled, and TCRdb retains in-frame clones only, with some absent. V, J and clone size are those of that table, while D and trimming were read from the DNA. The sample includes some 100,000 clones, roughly 84% seen only once; the top ten take roughly 7.9%. Trimming cost V 2 bases and J 0 bases, with 8 bases left between them. CDR3 length: 15 amino acids. Per the germline V gene, CDR1 is MNHEY and CDR2 is SVGAGI. The TCR was taken from a woman aged 80 or over with active or convalescent COVID-19. The V and J genes are TRBV6-5 and TRBJ2-1; D uncertain. The sequenced material came from peripheral blood. CDR3 bases: TGTGCCAGCAGTTACCAGGCGAGCTCCTACAATGAGCAGTTCTTC. Protein product: CASSYQASSYNEQFF.